The 10 T cell receptor beta chains given below trace back to one sample, sequenced in a study of radiotherapy plus CTLA-4 blockade in lung cancer. Sequencing used immunoSEQ multiplex PCR; TCRdb keeps in-frame clones, though not all of them. The table has about 84,000 clones, roughly 70% seen once. Sequencing used peripheral blood, obtained from a patient treated with radiotherapy plus ipilimumab. These receptors were collected from a human donor with non-small cell lung cancer that progressed on radiotherapy plus ipilimumab.

This clone appeared once. The identical CDR3 is also encoded by other nucleotide sequences in the sample. This chain connects TRBV2 to TRBJ2-2; maybe TRBD1 (6 bases). This CDR3 has 15 amino acids. Deletions cut 8 bases from V and 2 bases from J, with 15 bases between. Germline V lookup: CDR1 SNHLY, CDR2 FYNNEI. The DNA of the CDR3 is TGTGCCAGCCGTTCCGGGACACACAACACCGGGGAGCTGTTTTTT. This codes for CASRSGTHNTGELFF.

The chain uses TRBV27 and TRBJ1-5; the D is unclear. Germline-derived CDR1 and CDR2 are MNHEY and SMNVEV (reference sequence). Trimming took 3 bases from V and 6 from J, leaving 12 bases between them. The CDR3 extends over 14 amino acids. CDR3 DNA: TGTGCCAGCAGTTTCACCGGGATCGGTCAGCCCCAGCATTTT. This translates into CASSFTGIGQPQHF.

The CDR3 region is CSVVRDYNYNEQFF. DNA of the CDR3: TGCAGCGTTGTTCGGGACTACAACTACAATGAGCAGTTCTTC. The chain is built from TRBV29-1 and TRBJ2-1; TRBD2 aligns across 7 bases. Per the germline V gene, CDR1 is SQVTM and CDR2 is ANQGSEA. This CDR3 has 14 residues. V gave up 4 bases and J gave up 3 bases; unmatched junction bases: 6.

As for this clone: The same CDR3 can be traced to other DNA sequences in this sample. DNA for the CDR3: TGTGCCAGCGGGCCGGAAGTCGCGTTTCCCAAAAACATTCAGTACTTC. It specifies CASGPEVAFPKNIQYF. The chain combines TRBV7-2 with TRBJ2-4, with D hard to call. V dropped 8 bases and J dropped 2 bases, with 19 bases sitting between them. This CDR3 contains 16 residues. The germline CDR1 and CDR2 sequences are SGHTA and FQGNSA.

This clone was seen once. This chain links TRBV21-1 with TRBJ2-1; the listed D gene, TRBD1, was not tested against the DNA. TRBV21-1 is listed as a pseudogene. The length of the CDR3 is 13 residues. CDR3 sequence (DNA): TGTGCCAGCGAAGGGGAAGACCAGAATGAGCAGTTCTTC. As protein: CASEGEDQNEQFF.

The V gene is TRBV19, the J gene TRBJ1-1; 9 nucleotides agree with TRBD1. Trimming at V came to 6 bases and at J to 4 bases, leaving 6 bases not matched to a gene. The CDR3 sequence is 14 residues long. Looked up from germline, CDR1 is LNHDA and CDR2 is SQIVND (reference sequence). The CDR3 nucleotides are TGTGCCAGTAGCCAACAGGGGGCGTCCACTGAAGCTTTCTTT. This sequence encodes CASSQQGASTEAFF.

The J gene is TRBJ1-5, the V gene TRBV28; 9 bases map to TRBD1. Per germline, CDR1 MDHEN and CDR2 SYDVKM. The J segment lost 2 bases and the V segment lost 6 bases, leaving 2 bases of the junction unmatched. The CDR3 contains 14 residues. The CDR3 DNA reads as TGTGCCAGCAGAACAGGGGGCGGCAATCAGCCCCAGCATTTT. Translated, it gives CASRTGGGNQPQHF.

The chain is built from TRBV28 and TRBJ1-5; no firm D call. The CDR3 extends over 13 amino acids. V gave up 11 bases and J gave up 0 bases, with 11 bases separating them. CDR1 and CDR2 (germline): MDHEN, SYDVKM. CDR3 region: CAEGGDSNQPQHF. The CDR3 nucleotides are TGTGCCGAGGGAGGAGATAGCAATCAGCCCCAGCATTTT.

The chain is built from TRBV7-9 and TRBJ2-4; the match to TRBD2 covers 12 bases. The CDR3 spans 16 residues. Unmatched junction bases numbered 4, after V lost 7 bases and J lost 0 bases. CDR1 and CDR2 (germline): SEHNR, FQNEAQ (reference sequence). CDR3 nucleotides: TGTGCCAGCATCCCGGGACTAGCGGGAGCCAAAAACATTCAGTACTTC. Its translation: CASIPGLAGAKNIQYF.

In its sample, this clone was seen a few times. The sample has other DNA sequences that encode this CDR3 too. This chain links TRBV19 with TRBJ2-3; D remains unclear. Trimming removed 0 bases at V and 1 base at J, with 2 bases between. Germline loops: CDR1 LNHDA, CDR2 SQIVND (reference sequence). This CDR3 has 13 amino acids. The CDR3 here is CASSIDGTDTQYF. DNA for the CDR3: TGTGCCAGTAGTATAGATGGCACAGATACGCAGTATTTT.